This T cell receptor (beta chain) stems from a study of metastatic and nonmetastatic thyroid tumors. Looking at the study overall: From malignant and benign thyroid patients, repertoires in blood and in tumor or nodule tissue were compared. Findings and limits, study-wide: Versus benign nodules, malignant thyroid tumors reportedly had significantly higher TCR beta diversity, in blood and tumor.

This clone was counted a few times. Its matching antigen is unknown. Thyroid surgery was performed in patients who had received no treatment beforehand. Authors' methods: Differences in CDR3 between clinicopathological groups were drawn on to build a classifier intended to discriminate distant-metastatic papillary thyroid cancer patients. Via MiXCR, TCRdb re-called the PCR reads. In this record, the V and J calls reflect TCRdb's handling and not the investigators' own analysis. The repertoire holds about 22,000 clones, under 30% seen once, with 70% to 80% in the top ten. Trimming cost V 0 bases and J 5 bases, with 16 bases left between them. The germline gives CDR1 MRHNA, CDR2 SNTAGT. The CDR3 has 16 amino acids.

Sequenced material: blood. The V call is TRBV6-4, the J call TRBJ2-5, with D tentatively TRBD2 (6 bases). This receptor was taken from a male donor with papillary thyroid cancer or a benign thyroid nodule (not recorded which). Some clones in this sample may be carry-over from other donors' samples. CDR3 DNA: TGTGCCAGCAGTGACTCGACCGGGCCTCTAGCGGAGACCCAGTACTTC. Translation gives CASSDSTGPLAETQYF.